This T cell receptor beta chain was sequenced for a study of shared clonotypes between healthy human individuals. Turning to the study itself: Per donor, CD8 memory used one plate, CD8 naive used two, CD4 memory used three and CD4 naive used three.

Study-level results: In four donors, around 5.5% of naive CD4 clonotypes appeared in common.

Trimming took off 6 bases at V and 4 bases at J, with 17 bases between the two ends. The CDR3 totals 15 residues. Germline lookup yields CDR1 MNHNY and CDR2 SVGAGI (reference sequence). Original methodology: With immunoSEQ giving junction-only sequences and no quality scores, filtering differed. Produced via immunoSEQ multiplex PCR; TCRdb's table is partial and in-frame only. The V and J calls and the clone size are those of that table, but D and trimming were determined from the DNA. The top ten clones hold about 0.06% of a sample with around 510,000 clones, approximately 94% of them seen once. Concerning this clone: The antigen remains undetermined.

The sequence was collected from a woman in her 30s in good health. V is TRBV6-6 and J is TRBJ2-3; D call uncertain. The sequenced material came from naive CD4+ T cells sorted from blood. Subset of the sample: CD45RA+ positively selected. The CDR3 here is CASRLPRDFPDTQYF. DNA for the CDR3: TGTGCCAGCAGACTTCCTAGGGATTTTCCAGATACGCAGTATTTT.